These T cell receptor beta chains were read from a single sample in a study of T-cell reconstitution after alpha-beta-depleted transplantation in children. Each CDR3 protein is one row after TCRdb ran MiXCR on the PCR reads. The data show 200,000 to 250,000 distinct CDR3 sequences, roughly 8% seen once. Material: PBMCs, mostly from graft donor cells, obtained 180 days after TCRalphabeta/CD19-depleted stem cell transplant. Every receptor here comes from a male patient younger than 18 who had a stem cell transplant for acute lymphoblastic leukemia, so the T cells may come from the graft donor. Each CDR3 is given with its conserved first and last residue. A D gene is named only where the DNA matches it firmly. Clone size is given for some rows only: seen once, a few or many times, or a class if the clone is expanded.

v_gene: TRBV20-1
d_gene: TRBD2
abundance: many
j_gene: TRBJ2-7
CDR3aa: CSARTGGGRSGEQYF
CDR3nt: TGCAGTGCTAGAACTGGCGGGGGGCGATCCGGCGAGCAGTACTTC

v_gene: TRBV6-2/TRBV6-3
d_gene: TRBD1
abundance: many
j_gene: TRBJ1-1
CDR3aa: CASTFRGRVTEAFF
CDR3nt: TGTGCCAGCACCTTCAGGGGGCGAGTCACTGAAGCTTTCTTT

v_gene: TRBV7-9
d_gene: .
abundance: many
j_gene: TRBJ1-1
CDR3aa: CASRRDGGEAFF
CDR3nt: TGTGCCAGCAGACGGGACGGAGGTGAAGCTTTCTTT

v_gene: TRBV11-2
d_gene: TRBD1
abundance: many
j_gene: TRBJ2-7
CDR3aa: CASSPDRALSNYEQYF
CDR3nt: TGTGCCAGCAGTCCGGACAGGGCCCTCTCCAACTACGAGCAGTACTTC

v_gene: TRBV11-1
d_gene: .
abundance: many
j_gene: TRBJ1-5
CDR3aa: CASSLGWGKPQHF
CDR3nt: TGTGCCAGCAGCTTAGGGTGGGGGAAACCCCAGCATTTT

v_gene: TRBV27
d_gene: TRBD2
abundance: many
j_gene: TRBJ2-3
CDR3aa: CASSLRGLVPDTQYF
CDR3nt: TGTGCCAGCAGTTTACGGGGACTAGTTCCAGATACGCAGTATTTT

v_gene: TRBV5-1
d_gene: .
abundance: many
j_gene: TRBJ2-5
CDR3aa: CASSLQGRQETQYF
CDR3nt: TGCGCCAGCAGCTTGCAGGGAAGGCAAGAGACCCAGTACTTC

v_gene: TRBV25-1
d_gene: .
abundance: many
j_gene: TRBJ1-1
CDR3aa: CASSSPEPPNTEAFF
CDR3nt: TGTGCCAGCAGTAGTCCCGAGCCACCGAACACTGAAGCTTTCTTT

v_gene: TRBV5-6
d_gene: TRBD1
abundance: many
j_gene: TRBJ1-6
CDR3aa: CASSQGQVNSPLHF
CDR3nt: TGTGCCAGCAGCCAGGGACAGGTCAATTCACCCCTCCACTTT

v_gene: TRBV27
d_gene: .
abundance: many
j_gene: TRBJ2-2
CDR3aa: CASSLLASGELFF
CDR3nt: TGTGCCAGCAGTTTATTGGCGTCGGGGGAGCTGTTTTTT

v_gene: TRBV6-1
d_gene: .
abundance: many
j_gene: TRBJ1-5
CDR3aa: CASSGGGNQPQHF
CDR3nt: TGTGCCAGCAGTGGCGGAGGGAATCAGCCCCAGCATTTT

v_gene: TRBV20-1
d_gene: TRBD1
abundance: many
j_gene: TRBJ1-2
CDR3aa: CSARCPGQGARYGYTF
CDR3nt: TGCAGTGCTAGATGCCCAGGACAGGGGGCGCGGTATGGCTACACCTTC

v_gene: TRBV24-1
d_gene: .
abundance: many
j_gene: TRBJ2-5
CDR3aa: CATSDVQGKGVQETQYF
CDR3nt: TGTGCCACCAGTGATGTACAGGGTAAGGGCGTCCAAGAGACCCAGTACTTC

v_gene: TRBV18
d_gene: .
abundance: many
j_gene: TRBJ2-5
CDR3aa: CASSPPWVEKTQYF
CDR3nt: TGTGCCAGCTCACCACCATGGGTGGAGAAGACCCAGTACTTC

v_gene: TRBV6-2/TRBV6-3
d_gene: .
abundance: many
j_gene: TRBJ1-5
CDR3aa: CAQEVASNQPQHF
CDR3nt: TGTGCCCAAGAGGTAGCTAGCAATCAGCCCCAGCATTTT

v_gene: TRBV6-5
d_gene: TRBD1
abundance: many
j_gene: TRBJ2-7
CDR3aa: CASFGQAYEQYF
CDR3nt: TGTGCCAGCTTCGGACAGGCCTACGAGCAGTACTTC

v_gene: TRBV20-1
d_gene: .
abundance: .
j_gene: TRBJ2-7
CDR3aa: CSASEPLTGSPYEQYF
CDR3nt: TGCAGTGCTAGCGAGCCTTTGACCGGGTCTCCCTACGAGCAGTACTTC